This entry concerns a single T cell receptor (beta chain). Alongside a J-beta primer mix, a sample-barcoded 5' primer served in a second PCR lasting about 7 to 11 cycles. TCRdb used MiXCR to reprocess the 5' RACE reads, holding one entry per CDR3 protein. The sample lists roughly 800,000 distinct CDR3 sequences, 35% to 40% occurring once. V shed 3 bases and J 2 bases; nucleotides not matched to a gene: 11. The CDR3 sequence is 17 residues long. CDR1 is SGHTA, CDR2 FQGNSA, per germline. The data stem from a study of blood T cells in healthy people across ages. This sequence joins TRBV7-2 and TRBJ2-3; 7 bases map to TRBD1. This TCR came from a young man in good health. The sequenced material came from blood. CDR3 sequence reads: CASSFRTGTDNTDTQYF. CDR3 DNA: TGTGCCAGCAGCTTTCGAACCGGGACAGATAACACAGATACGCAGTATTTT.